The 23 T cell receptor beta chains listed next were all sequenced from one sample in a study of radiation and T cells in renal cell carcinoma. The time point was: blood 4 weeks post-SBRT, at nephrectomy. Treatment given: 15 Gy SBRT to primary tumor, nephrectomy 4 weeks later. Measured with immunoSEQ multiplex PCR; TCRdb has only the in-frame clones, and not every one. This sample has tens of thousands of clones, with around 81% found just once. The source was blood, collected from a patient whose treatment included radiotherapy and nephrectomy. The receptor source for this set is a man between 50 and 59 years old with renal cell carcinoma.

V usage is TRBV2 and J usage is TRBJ2-1; 9 nucleotides agree with TRBD2. With V trimmed by 6 bases and J by 9 bases, 15 bases remained unmatched. The CDR3 runs 16 residues. Germline lookup yields CDR1 SNHLY and CDR2 FYNNEI. CDR3 protein: CASRAGAGGPRGEQFF. The DNA of the CDR3 is TGTGCCAGCAGGGCCGGGGCGGGAGGGCCTCGTGGTGAGCAGTTCTTC.

This clone showed up just once. J is TRBJ2-3 and V is TRBV5-1; possible D gene TRBD1, 5 bases. The length of the CDR3 is 15 residues. V lost 4 bases and J lost 0, with 12 bases in between. Germline V gene data show CDR1 as SGHRS and CDR2 as YFSETQ. The CDR3 is CASSGSGQSTDTQYF. CDR3 nucleotides: TGCGCCAGCAGCGGGTCAGGGCAAAGCACAGATACGCAGTATTTT.

The genes are TRBV6-1 and TRBJ1-4, with D perhaps TRBD1 (6 bases). This CDR3 is 15 amino acids long. CDR1 is MNHNS, CDR2 SASEGT, per germline. The V end lost 2 bases, the J end lost 7 bases, and 14 bases lay between the germline ends. DNA for the CDR3: TGTGCCAGCAGTGAAAGGCCACAGGGAGGTGAAAAACTGTTTTTT. Translation: CASSERPQGGEKLFF.

The genes are TRBV5-1 and TRBJ2-7; 7 nucleotides line up with TRBD1. Germline CDR1 and CDR2: SGHRS and YFSETQ. V trimming: 5 bases; J trimming: 0 bases; junction bases outside the gene matches: 11. This CDR3 comprises 16 residues. The CDR3 nucleotides are TGCGCCAGCAGACACACCCCCAGGGGGAGCTCCTACGAGCAGTACTTC. Its translation: CASRHTPRGSSYEQYF.

This chain uses TRBV6-1 with TRBJ1-1; no reliable D call. The ends were cut back, 6 bases at V and 4 bases at J, with 15 bases in the middle. The CDR3 runs 14 residues. CDR1 is MNHNS and CDR2 is SASEGT in the germline V gene. In nucleotides, the CDR3 is TGTGCCAGCAGGGCGAGAGGGAGCCCCACTGAAGCTTTCTTT. Protein sequence: CASRARGSPTEAFF.

The rearrangement joins TRBV19 to TRBJ1-2; D ambiguous. The CDR3 covers 14 residues. CDR1 LNHDA and CDR2 SQIVND come from the germline V gene (reference sequence). Trimming took 0 bases from V and 5 from J, leaving 10 bases between them. The DNA for the CDR3 is TGTGCCAGTAGTATAGACAGGAGAAAGTATGGCTACACCTTC. Residues: CASSIDRRKYGYTF.

The chain employs TRBV5-1 and TRBJ1-5; D remains unclear. The CDR3 is made up of 15 amino acids. V lost 0 bases and J 6 bases, leaving 13 bases between the germline ends. The germline V gene encodes CDR1 SGHRS and CDR2 YFSETQ. The CDR3 sequence is CASSLGSKVGQPQHF. CDR3 in DNA: TGCGCCAGCAGCTTGGGGTCAAAGGTCGGTCAGCCCCAGCATTTT.

The rearrangement links TRBV6-6 to TRBJ2-2; D ambiguous. The CDR3 length is 14 residues. Germline V gene data show CDR1 as MNHNY and CDR2 as SVGAGI (reference sequence). Trimming cost V 5 bases and J 6 bases, with 13 bases left between them. CDR3 in amino acids: CASSADLAPGELFF. Here the CDR3 DNA reads TGTGCCAGCAGTGCCGACTTGGCTCCCGGGGAGCTGTTTTTT.

The chain joins TRBV6-5 to TRBJ2-7; D may be TRBD1 or TRBD2 (5 bases each). Germline CDR1 MNHEY, CDR2 SVGAGI. The V end was cut by 6 bases, the J end by 2 bases, with 14 bases between. CDR3 length: 14 residues. This chain's CDR3 is CASSPTQGPYEQYF. CDR3 sequence (DNA): TGTGCCAGCAGCCCAACGCAGGGACCCTACGAGCAGTACTTC.

This chain connects TRBV28 to TRBJ1-4; TRBD1 might be the D (6 bases). The V and J ends lost 5 bases and 6 bases respectively, with 10 bases between them. Germline V gene lookup returns CDR1 MDHEN and CDR2 SYDVKM. This CDR3 contains 13 residues. The DNA for the CDR3 is TGTGCCAGCAGTGGCGGGGGCGATGAAAAACTGTTTTTT. Residues: CASSGGGDEKLFF.

This clone was observed a few times. This chain uses TRBV2 with TRBJ1-5; D remains unclear. Trimming stripped 4 bases from V and 7 bases from J, with 11 bases between. The germline gives CDR1 SNHLY, CDR2 FYNNEI. The CDR3 is 13 residues long. The CDR3 protein is CASSGGRSQPQHF. The CDR3 DNA follows: TGTGCCAGCAGTGGAGGGAGGTCCCAGCCCCAGCATTTT.

This chain uses TRBV27 with TRBJ1-1, with TRBD1 identical over 8 bases. Trimming cost V 2 bases and J 4 bases; bases outside gene matches: 6. Looked up from germline, CDR1 is MNHEY and CDR2 is SMNVEV (reference sequence). This CDR3 spans 15 amino acids. The CDR3 is CASSLMGQATTEAFF. CDR3 nucleotides: TGTGCCAGCAGTTTAATGGGACAGGCTACCACTGAAGCTTTCTTT.

The chain carries TRBV6-5 and TRBJ1-2, with 10 bases lining up with TRBD1. Germline CDR1 and CDR2: MNHEY and SVGAGI. J gave up 3 bases and V 6 bases, and 7 bases lay outside the gene matches. The CDR3 has 15 residues. The CDR3 region is CASRNRDRGDYGYTF. The CDR3 nucleotides are TGTGCCAGCAGAAACAGGGACAGGGGCGACTATGGCTACACCTTC.

This sequence joins TRBV5-1 and TRBJ2-3; D is undetermined. The length of the CDR3 is 17 residues. CDR1 is SGHRS and CDR2 is YFSETQ in the germline V gene. Trimming stripped 1 base from V and 1 base from J, with 16 bases between. This CDR3 reads CASSLSTAGGGTDTQYF. CDR3 in DNA: TGCGCCAGCAGCTTGTCAACTGCAGGCGGAGGCACAGATACGCAGTATTTT.

CDR3 protein: CASSVGGSTYNEQFF. The CDR3 DNA sequence: TGTGCCAGCAGTGTCGGCGGGAGTACCTACAATGAGCAGTTCTTC. J is TRBJ2-1 and V is TRBV2; 7 positions match TRBD2. The J segment lost 2 bases and the V segment lost 4 bases, leaving 5 bases of the junction unmatched. Looked up from germline, CDR1 is SNHLY and CDR2 is FYNNEI. There are 15 residues in the CDR3.

The rearrangement joins TRBV19 to TRBJ2-1; 10 bases align to TRBD2. The CDR3 covers 16 residues. The V segment lost 1 base and the J segment 9 bases; nucleotides outside the gene matches: 9. Germline V gene data show CDR1 as LNHDA and CDR2 as SQIVND (reference sequence). The CDR3 DNA is TGTGCCAGTAGTATAGGTAGTAGCGGGAGGTCGGGTGAGCAGTTCTTC. Translated: CASSIGSSGRSGEQFF.

J is TRBJ1-2 and V is TRBV27, with D possibly TRBD1 on 5 matching bases. The CDR3 consists of 18 residues. Germline V gene sequence: CDR1 MNHEY, CDR2 SMNVEV (reference sequence). The V end lost 3 bases, the J end lost 0 bases, and 20 bases lay between the germline ends. CDR3 residues: CASSLGPTVLISNYGYTF. CDR3 in DNA: TGTGCCAGCAGTTTGGGGCCGACAGTGCTTATTTCTAACTATGGCTACACCTTC.

This clone was counted between two and nine times. The chain has TRBV2 and TRBJ1-1; unclear D gene. The CDR3 has 15 residues. The germline gives CDR1 SNHLY, CDR2 FYNNEI. With 2 bases removed from V and 5 bases from J, the gap between germline ends came to 15 bases. The CDR3, as DNA: TGTGCCAGCAGTGAAATCGAACCAGCTTCGACTGAAGCTTTCTTT. Its translation is CASSEIEPASTEAFF. Drawing the rest from reference TRBV2 and TRBJ1-1, the complete variable domain is EPEVTQTPSHQVTQMGQEVILRCVPISNHLYFYWYRQILGQKVEFLVSFYNNEISEKSEIFDDQFSVERPDGSNFTLKIRSTKLEDSAMYFCASSEIEPASTEAFFGQGTRLTVV.

This clone was seen a handful of times. The rearrangement joins TRBV30 to TRBJ1-1; D unresolved. The CDR3 length is 12 residues. The V and J ends lost 3 bases and 2 bases respectively, with 7 bases between them. The V gene's germline CDR1 is GTSNPN and CDR2 SVGIG (reference sequence). CDR3 residues: CAWSHLNTEAFF. The CDR3 DNA is TGTGCCTGGAGCCACCTAAACACTGAAGCTTTCTTT.

The chain uses TRBV23-1 and TRBJ1-2; D uncertain. TRBV23-1 is placed among ORFs of uncertain function. V lost 11 bases to trimming and J lost 0 bases, with 16 bases between them. The CDR3 has 14 amino acids. For the CDR3, the DNA is TGCGCCCGGCGGGGAGTCGCAGCTAACTATGGCTACACCTTC. Protein product: CARRGVAANYGYTF.

The rearrangement joins TRBV19 to TRBJ2-1, with 11 bases lining up with TRBD1. This CDR3 spans 14 amino acids. Trimming took 3 bases from V and 13 from J; bases not matched to a gene: 8. CDR1 LNHDA and CDR2 SQIVND come from the germline V gene (reference sequence). The CDR3: CASSIFGQGAVQFF. The CDR3 nucleotides read TGTGCCAGTAGTATTTTCGGACAGGGGGCAGTTCAGTTCTTC.

The V gene is TRBV30, the J gene TRBJ2-5; 11 bases are a match to TRBD1. CDR1 is GTSNPN and CDR2 is SVGIG in the germline V gene (reference sequence). This CDR3 region has 14 residues. V shed 5 bases, J shed 5 bases, and the junction held 7 bases outside the gene matches. This CDR3 is CAWGRTGGVETQYF. The CDR3, as DNA: TGTGCCTGGGGACGGACAGGGGGCGTGGAGACCCAGTACTTC. The full variable domain, with the rest looked up from reference TRBV30 and TRBJ2-5, is SQTIHQWPATLVQPVGSPLSLECTVEGTSNPNLYWYRQAAGRGLQLLFYSVGIGQISSEVPQNLSASRPQDRQFILSSKKLLLSDSGFYLCAWGRTGGVETQYFGPGTRLLVL.

Regarding this clone: The same CDR3 can be traced to other DNA sequences in this sample. V and J are TRBV18 and TRBJ2-5; D uncertain. Trimming removed 2 bases at V and 0 bases at J, with 4 bases between. CDR1 is KGHSH and CDR2 is LQKENI in the germline V gene. This CDR3 has 13 amino acids. This chain's CDR3 is CASSPGDQETQYF. The CDR3 DNA is TGTGCCAGCTCACCAGGGGACCAAGAGACCCAGTACTTC. Full variable domain (remainder filled in from reference TRBV18 and TRBJ2-5): NAGVMQNPRHLVRRRGQEARLRCSPMKGHSHVYWYRQLPEEGLKFMVYLQKENIIDESGMPKERFSAEFPKEGPSILRIQQVVRGDSAAYFCASSPGDQETQYFGPGTRLLVL.